The 20 T cell receptor beta chains below were found in one sample sequenced in a study of graft-versus-host responses after intestinal transplantation. Measured with immunoSEQ multiplex PCR; TCRdb has only the in-frame clones, and not every one. The profile shows more than 9,500 clones, roughly 30% of them singletons. Co-plating was performed using approximately 200,000 CFSE-labeled responder cells and approximately 200,000 irradiated, violet-dye-labeled stimulator cells. The sample in question was alloreactive CD8+ T cells from a mixed lymphocyte reaction culture, obtained before intestinal transplant. As to subset: CFSE-low proliferating T cells sorted from roughly six-day pre-transplant mixed lymphocyte reaction (GvH or HvG direction). The receptors here all came from a human patient who received an intestinal transplant.

This clone was observed a few times. V gene TRBV4-2 combines with J gene TRBJ2-7; D is possibly TRBD1 (5 bases). Germline CDR1 is LGHNA and CDR2 is YNFKEQ. The V and J ends lost 4 bases and 3 bases respectively, with 19 bases between them. This CDR3 has 16 residues. The CDR3 DNA reads as TGTGCCAGCAGCCCAGATGACAGCCTCACCTTCTACGAGCAGTACTTC. This codes for CASSPDDSLTFYEQYF.

This clone is labeled medium-sized. Additional DNA sequences in this sample encode the identical CDR3. This chain links TRBV27 with TRBJ2-7, with D perhaps TRBD2 (6 bases). This CDR3 is built from 13 residues. V lost 0 bases to trimming and J lost 4 bases, with 7 bases between them. In germline, CDR1 is MNHEY, CDR2 SMNVEV (reference sequence). The CDR3 sequence: CASSLSAGYEQYF. As DNA, the CDR3 is TGTGCCAGCAGTTTATCGGCGGGGTACGAGCAGTACTTC.

The chain has TRBV4-1 and TRBJ2-2; TRBD2 is a possible D gene (7 bases). This CDR3 spans 17 amino acids. The germline V and J ends were trimmed by 3 bases and 3 bases, with 17 bases remaining between them. Germline V gene data show CDR1 as MGHRA and CDR2 as YSYEKL. This CDR3 is CASSHPRGAKDTGELFF. For the CDR3, the DNA is TGCGCCAGCAGCCACCCACGGGGGGCTAAGGACACCGGGGAGCTGTTTTTT.

The chain joins TRBV18 to TRBJ1-5; TRBD1 matches 7 bases. J gave up 0 bases and V 3 bases, and 14 bases lay outside the gene matches. This CDR3 region has 19 residues. Germline CDR1 is KGHSH and CDR2 is LQKENI. The CDR3 reads CASSPIPGQTPYSNQPQHF. CDR3 DNA: TGTGCCAGCTCACCCATACCGGGACAGACCCCATATAGCAATCAGCCCCAGCATTTT.

This clone is labeled as medium-sized. The chain is built from TRBV7-6 and TRBJ2-7, with unresolved D. V was cut by 1 base and J by 7 bases, with 8 bases left in between. Germline CDR1 reads SGHVS; CDR2 reads FNYEAQ. The CDR3 contains 12 residues. The CDR3 region has the DNA TGTGCCAGCAGCTTAGGTTCCGGAGAGCAGTACTTC. Its protein is CASSLGSGEQYF.

This sequence joins TRBV7-2 and TRBJ1-2; D is ambiguous. CDR3 length: 11 amino acids. Germline CDR1 and CDR2: SGHTA and FQGNSA. The V end lost 5 bases, the J end lost 4 bases, and 5 bases lay between the germline ends. The CDR3 DNA is TGTGCCAGCAGCCACGTCTATGGCTACACCTTC. This codes for CASSHVYGYTF. Combining the CDR3 with reference TRBV7-2 and TRBJ1-2 gives the whole variable domain GAGVSQSPSNKVTEKGKDVELRCDPISGHTALYWYRQSLGQGLEFLIYFQGNSAPDKSGLPSDRFSAERTGGSVSTLTIQRTQQEDSAVYLCASSHVYGYTFGSGTRLTVV.

The CDR3 loop is CASSKQRNSSYEQYF. CDR3 sequence (DNA): TGTGCCAGCAGCAAACAACGCAACAGCTCCTACGAGCAGTACTTC. The chain is built from TRBV21-1 and TRBJ2-7; the table's D call, TRBD1, was not checked against the DNA. TRBV21-1 is an annotated pseudogene. The CDR3 sequence is 15 residues long.

This clone was picked up a small number of times. This chain connects TRBV27 to TRBJ2-1; no clear D gene. V dropped 2 bases and J dropped 1 base, with 3 bases sitting between them. The CDR3 sequence is 13 residues long. Germline V CDR1 and CDR2: MNHEY, SMNVEV (reference sequence). The CDR3 region is CASSLGSYNEQFF. The DNA of the CDR3 is TGTGCCAGCAGTTTAGGGTCCTACAATGAGCAGTTCTTC.

In this sample, this clone turned up a few times. The rearrangement joins TRBV9 to TRBJ2-1, with unresolved D. Per the germline V gene, CDR1 is SGDLS and CDR2 is YYNGEE. Trimming took off 0 bases at V and 2 bases at J, with 6 bases between the two ends. There are 14 residues in the CDR3. The CDR3 protein is CASSVGTAYNEQFF. Written as DNA, the CDR3 is TGTGCCAGCAGCGTAGGTACCGCCTACAATGAGCAGTTCTTC.

The genes are TRBV11-3 and TRBJ2-7; D is ambiguous. The V gene lost 5 bases and the J gene lost 2 bases, with 16 bases spanning the gap. The germline V gene encodes CDR1 SGHNT and CDR2 YENEEA. This CDR3 has 15 residues. The CDR3 sequence is CASSAPMALAYEQYF. In DNA, the CDR3 is TGTGCCAGCAGCGCCCCCATGGCCCTAGCCTACGAGCAGTACTTC.

This clone was seen a handful of times. V gene TRBV7-4 combines with J gene TRBJ2-7; possibly TRBD1 for D (6 bases). Trimming stripped 4 bases from V and 4 bases from J, with 11 bases between. The germline V gene encodes CDR1 SGHVT and CDR2 SQSDAQ. The CDR3 sequence is 13 residues long. The CDR3 region has the DNA TGTGCCAGCAGCTCCGGCACAGGGTACGAGCAGTACTTC. This sequence encodes CASSSGTGYEQYF. Drawing the rest from reference TRBV7-4 and TRBJ2-7, the complete variable domain is GAGVSQSPRYKVAKRGRDVALRCDSISGHVTLYWYRQTLGQGSEVLTYSQSDAQRDKSGRPSGRFSAERPERSVSTLKIQRTEQGDSAVYLCASSSGTGYEQYFGPGTRLTVT.

V gene TRBV7-6 combines with J gene TRBJ1-2; D remains unclear. From germline, CDR1 is SGHVS and CDR2 FNYEAQ. The CDR3 is 16 residues long. Trimming shortened V by 0 bases and J by 4 bases, and 15 bases separated the two germline ends. CDR3 bases: TGTGCCAGCAGCTTAGCGGAGAGTCTGAGTGGCTATGGCTACACCTTC. Protein: CASSLAESLSGYGYTF.

This clone appeared a few times. The chain is built from TRBV11-2 and TRBJ2-5, with no clear D. CDR3 length equals 11 residues. The ends were cut back, 1 base at V and 4 bases at J, with 1 base in the middle. CDR1 SGHAT and CDR2 FQNNGV come from the germline V gene. CDR3 in DNA: TGTGCCAGCAGCTTAGGAGAGACCCAGTACTTC. Translation: CASSLGETQYF.

This clone was seen more than once but under ten times. The V and J genes are TRBV2 and TRBJ2-3, with D maybe TRBD2 (5 bases). The germline V and J ends were trimmed by 5 bases and 0 bases, with 12 bases remaining between them. This CDR3 region has 15 residues. Per germline, CDR1 SNHLY and CDR2 FYNNEI. CDR3 in amino acids: CASSRLTSSTDTQYF. The CDR3 DNA sequence: TGTGCCAGCAGTCGACTAACCTCTAGCACAGATACGCAGTATTTT. The variable domain in full, with the rest retrieved from reference TRBV2 and TRBJ2-3, is EPEVTQTPSHQVTQMGQEVILRCVPISNHLYFYWYRQILGQKVEFLVSFYNNEISEKSEIFDDQFSVERPDGSNFTLKIRSTKLEDSAMYFCASSRLTSSTDTQYFGPGTRLTVL.

The chain employs TRBV27 and TRBJ1-6; unclear D gene. Germline assignment: CDR1 MNHEY and CDR2 SMNVEV (reference sequence). The length of the CDR3 is 13 residues. Trimming removed 5 bases at V and 9 bases at J, with 11 bases between. The CDR3 reads CASSAHGLSPLHF. The CDR3 DNA is TGTGCCAGCAGTGCCCACGGGCTTTCACCCCTCCACTTT.

In its sample, this clone was seen a few times. The chain links TRBV2 to TRBJ1-5, with D unresolved. CDR1 and CDR2 (germline): SNHLY, FYNNEI. CDR3 length: 15 amino acids. Trimming left V 1 base short and J 3 bases short, with 10 bases between. CDR3 loop: CASSEGPEYNQPQHF. The CDR3 DNA follows: TGTGCCAGCAGTGAAGGCCCCGAATACAATCAGCCCCAGCATTTT.

The chain couples TRBV7-8 to TRBJ2-7; a possible D gene is TRBD2 (5 bases). The CDR3 has 13 amino acids. Trimming removed 5 bases at V and 5 bases at J, with 13 bases between. Germline-derived CDR1 and CDR2 are SGHVS and FQNEAQ. CDR3 DNA: TGTGCCAGCAGCGCCTTTCGGGGAGACGAGCAGTACTTC. This codes for CASSAFRGDEQYF.

Details on this clone: Its ends do not fully match the called genes, so a read error is possible. This rearrangement joins TRBV30 to TRBJ2-7; TRBD1 agrees at 8 bases. The germline CDR1 and CDR2 sequences are GTSNPN and SVGIG (reference sequence). This CDR3 is 15 amino acids long. DNA for the CDR3: TGTGCCTGGAGTGCTTGGGCAGGGGGCTCCGACGAGCAGTACTTC. Amino acid sequence: CAWSAWAGGSDEQYF.

This clone was counted once. CDR3 DNA: TGTGCCAGCCCCTCCCTCCGGGGGAAAGCCAAAAACATTCAGTACTTC. Its translation: CASPSLRGKAKNIQYF. V is TRBV25-1 and J is TRBJ2-4; possible D gene TRBD2, 6 bases. CDR3 length: 16 amino acids. The germline V gene has CDR1 MGHDK and CDR2 SYGVNS. Trimming pared 8 bases from V and 0 bases from J, leaving 17 bases between.

This clone was picked up a small number of times. The gene calls are TRBV30 and TRBJ2-7; D is ambiguous. CDR1 and CDR2 (germline): GTSNPN, SVGIG (reference sequence). V was trimmed by 5 bases and J by 7 bases, leaving 12 bases between them. The CDR3 is 11 residues long. CDR3 nucleotide sequence: TGTGCCTGGGCGTCCAACGGGGAGCAGTACTTC. Protein product: CAWASNGEQYF.